This T cell receptor (beta chain) is drawn from a study of PD-1 and CTLA-4 blockade in melanoma. Data came from immunoSEQ multiplex PCR; TCRdb stores just in-frame clones and leaves some out. The sample holds 15,000 to 20,000 clones, 73% seen once. Germline V gene sequence: CDR1 SGHRS, CDR2 YFSETQ. The CDR3 totals 17 residues. V dropped 0 bases and J dropped 7; count of bases not matched to a gene: 10. The sequenced sample was CD8+ T cells from peripheral blood, obtained before anti-PD-1 treatment. V and J are TRBV5-1 and TRBJ1-6, with 7 bases aligning to TRBD1. The sequence was collected from a human donor with melanoma. Written as DNA, the CDR3 is TGCGCCAGCAGCTTGGGGCCCGGGACAGCTTCCAATTCACCCCTCCACTTT. This codes for CASSLGPGTASNSPLHF.